A selection of T cell receptor beta chains follows, all from one sample in a study of T cell repertoires in cytomegalovirus infection. TCRdb used MiXCR to reprocess the reads, holding one entry per CDR3 protein. This table holds about 180,000 distinct CDR3 sequences, about 18% found once. Specimen: CD8+ T cells from PBMCs. These receptors were taken from a human donor in good health (CMV status not recorded). Some clones in this sample may be carry-over from other donors' samples. Each CDR3 is given with its conserved first and last residue. Part of the rows lack a size; the others show once, few, many or a class for expanded clones.

TRBV7-2	few	TRBJ2-7	CASSQGLLYEQYF
TRBV24-1	few	TRBJ1-1	CATSAHSGAEAFF
TRBV20-1	-	TRBJ2-7	CSAQDRGSYEQYF
TRBV4-1	-	TRBJ1-6	CASSQASDRAENSPLHF
TRBV12-3/TRBV12-4	-	TRBJ1-1	CASSLGGATEAFF
TRBV7-2	few	TRBJ1-1	CASSLPGQGKATEAFF
TRBV11-2	-	TRBJ1-1	CASSLYRQGARNTEAFF
TRBV7-6	-	TRBJ1-1	CASSFWQHVEAFF
TRBV20-1	few	TRBJ1-1	CSARDLQKIEAFF
TRBV25-1	-	TRBJ2-1	CASSESEGIYNEQFF
TRBV15	-	TRBJ2-7	CATSSGLAGDEQYF
TRBV7-2	few	TRBJ2-7	CASTRGAGIHEQYF
TRBV12-3/TRBV12-4	few	TRBJ2-3	CASSKTDTQYF
TRBV28	-	TRBJ2-4	CASSEQGELAKNSQYF
TRBV2	-	TRBJ1-1	CASSADIANTEAFF
TRBV7-9	-	TRBJ2-7	CASSSPGSASYEQYF
TRBV6-2/TRBV6-3	-	TRBJ2-1	CASSYSESDQGSYNEQFF
TRBV7-9	-	TRBJ2-7	CASSDGYRASEQYF
TRBV7-9	few	TRBJ2-1	CASTTKMDEQFF
TRBV5-4	-	TRBJ2-7	CASSPGHFYEQYF
TRBV7-2	few	TRBJ2-1	CASSASGGAMDEQFF
TRBV12-5	-	TRBJ1-2	CASGSNSHGLDGYTF
TRBV27	-	TRBJ2-1	CASSLPPGRSSYNEQFF
TRBV7-2	few	TRBJ2-7	CASSRRGGLSSYEQYF
TRBV29-1	few	TRBJ2-1	CSADPGQGVGEQFF
TRBV19	few	TRBJ2-1	CASSIDLPGTGPYNEQFF
TRBV20-1	few	TRBJ1-2	CSAMSTLNYGYTF